This T cell receptor (beta chain) was identified during a study of blood T cell repertoires in COVID-19. The overall study: Nucleic acid was either cDNA or gDNA, and it came from T cells, B-cell-depleted T cells, or PBMCs.

The germline V gene has CDR1 LNHNV and CDR2 YYDKDF (reference sequence). Trimming took off 3 bases at V and 0 bases at J, with 6 bases between the two ends. The CDR3 covers 14 residues. Per the original methods: Amplification of reference gene primers was used by the study to estimate nucleated cell counts. Some clones are missing from TCRdb's copy, which holds only in-frame ones; the method was immunoSEQ multiplex PCR. The V and J calls and the clone size are those of that table, but D and trimming were determined from the DNA. This sample has about 180,000 clones, with 75% to 85% found just once. Material: PBMCs or T cells enriched from blood (not recorded which). The chain uses TRBV15 and TRBJ1-3; maybe TRBD1 (6 bases). The sequence was obtained from a man in his forties or fifties who had recovered from COVID-19. The CDR3 here is CATSRDSSGNTIYF. CDR3 DNA: TGTGCCACCAGCAGGGACAGCTCTGGAAACACCATATATTTT.